A selection of T cell receptor beta chains follows, all from one sample in a study of beta chain features in type 1 diabetes. Sequencing was performed with immunoSEQ multiplex PCR; in TCRdb, only in-frame clones are kept and a portion is missing. Of about 470,000 clones listed, 30% were seen once; the top ten hold roughly 0.066%. Sample: naive CD4+ T cells from blood. The receptors were gathered from a man aged 18 to 30 in good health. CDR3s include the opening cysteine and the closing phenylalanine or tryptophan. Fields, in order: D gene, V gene, clone size, J gene, CDR3 protein, CDR3 DNA. The D gene is left open where the match is weak. Clone size is given for some rows only: seen once, a few or many times, or a class if the clone is expanded.

>NA|TRBV5-4|NA|TRBJ2-1
CASSLERQAQQFF
TGTGCCAGCAGCTTGGAGCGGCAGGCCCAGCAGTTCTTC
>NA|TRBV7-8|few|TRBJ2-6
CASSLWGSAGANVLTF
TGTGCCAGCAGCTTATGGGGGAGCGCTGGGGCCAACGTCCTGACTTTC
>TRBD1|TRBV27|NA|TRBJ2-3
CASSIRGPRTDTQYF
TGTGCCAGCAGTATCAGGGGGCCCCGCACAGATACGCAGTATTTT
>TRBD2|TRBV7-2|once|TRBJ2-7
CASSRLAGGTYEQYF
TGTGCCAGCAGCCGTCTAGCGGGAGGAACCTACGAGCAGTACTTC
>TRBD2|TRBV2|few|TRBJ2-3
CASKGGSTDTQYF
TGTGCCAGCAAGGGAGGGAGCACAGATACGCAGTATTTT
>TRBD2|TRBV14|NA|TRBJ2-1
CASSQELAGVWQFF
TGTGCCAGCAGCCAAGAACTAGCGGGAGTTTGGCAGTTCTTC
>TRBD1|TRBV5-6|few|TRBJ2-5
CASSWDRGIETQYF
TGTGCCAGCAGCTGGGACAGGGGGATAGAGACCCAGTACTTC
>NA|TRBV30|NA|TRBJ2-1
CAWSVQGESQFF
TGTGCCTGGAGTGTACAGGGAGAGTCACAGTTCTTC
>NA|TRBV7-9|few|TRBJ2-2
CASSARQNTGELFF
TGTGCCAGCAGCGCCCGACAGAACACCGGGGAGCTGTTTTTT
>TRBD2|TRBV28|few|TRBJ2-1
CASSPRIGASGRSEQFF
TGTGCCAGCAGTCCCCGTATAGGGGCTAGCGGGAGGAGTGAGCAGTTCTTC
>NA|TRBV4-1|few|TRBJ1-4
CASSQDRGTGGPTNEKLFF
TGCGCCAGCAGCCAAGATCGTGGGACCGGGGGGCCAACTAATGAAAAACTGTTTTTT
>TRBD1|TRBV7-2|few|TRBJ2-7
CASSQWTGAEQYF
TGTGCCAGCAGCCAATGGACAGGGGCCGAGCAGTACTTC
>NA|TRBV5-1|few|TRBJ2-3
CASSLDRATDTQYF
TGCGCCAGCAGCTTGGACAGGGCCACAGATACGCAGTATTTT
>NA|TRBV28|NA|TRBJ2-7
CASRAGGYEQYF
TGTGCCAGCAGAGCCGGGGGCTACGAGCAGTACTTC
>NA|TRBV30|NA|TRBJ2-4
CAWSKTTLGAKNIQYF
TGTGCCTGGAGTAAAACAACGCTAGGAGCCAAAAACATTCAGTACTTC
>NA|TRBV7-2|NA|TRBJ1-3
CASSPPRAGNTIYF
TGTGCCAGCAGCCCACCTAGGGCTGGAAACACCATATATTTT
>TRBD2|TRBV5-1|NA|TRBJ2-1
CASSWGIAGAFYNEQFF
TGCGCCAGCAGCTGGGGGATAGCGGGAGCCTTCTACAATGAGCAGTTCTTC
>NA|TRBV2|NA|TRBJ2-7
CASSENAYEQYF
TGTGCCAGCAGTGAGAATGCATACGAGCAGTACTTC
>NA|TRBV9|NA|TRBJ2-1
CASSVVFSSHPNNEQFF
TGTGCCAGCAGCGTAGTATTTAGTAGCCACCCCAACAATGAGCAGTTCTTC
>NA|TRBV7-9|few|TRBJ2-7
CASSRLDSSSYEQYF
TGTGCCAGCAGCCGTTTGGACAGTTCCTCCTACGAGCAGTACTTC
>NA|TRBV14|few|TRBJ2-1
CASSQERHLWDEQFF
TGTGCCAGCAGCCAAGAACGACACCTGTGGGATGAGCAGTTCTTC
>NA|TRBV30|NA|TRBJ1-5
CAWSACSFYSNQPQHF
TGTGCCTGGAGTGCCTGCAGCTTTTATAGCAATCAGCCCCAGCATTTT
>TRBD2|TRBV30|NA|TRBJ2-5
CAWTSGQETQYF
TGTGCCTGGACTAGCGGCCAAGAGACCCAGTACTTC
>TRBD1|TRBV11-2|NA|TRBJ2-7
CASSSIGQGRNEQYF
TGTGCCAGCAGCTCCATCGGACAGGGGAGAAACGAGCAGTACTTC
>TRBD2|TRBV30|few|TRBJ2-1
CAWRKREGRNEQFF
TGTGCCTGGAGGAAACGGGAGGGGAGGAATGAGCAGTTCTTC
>NA|TRBV5-1|NA|TRBJ2-7
CASSLTGVPYEQYF
TGCGCCAGCAGCCTTACGGGAGTTCCCTACGAGCAGTACTTC
>TRBD1|TRBV11-2|NA|TRBJ2-5
CASSLDVIRDRVQETQYF
TGTGCCAGCAGCTTAGATGTTATCAGGGACAGGGTACAAGAGACCCAGTACTTC
>NA|TRBV4-1|NA|TRBJ2-2
CASSQLIIRTVNTGELFF
TGCGCCAGCAGCCAATTGATTATTCGGACAGTAAACACCGGGGAGCTGTTTTTT
>NA|TRBV7-9|NA|TRBJ2-1
CASSPRVRDYNEQFF
TGTGCCAGCAGCCCCCGGGTACGGGATTACAATGAGCAGTTCTTC
>TRBD1|TRBV29-1|NA|TRBJ1-1
CSVAAGGNTEAFF
TGCAGCGTTGCGGCAGGGGGTAACACTGAAGCTTTCTTT
>NA|TRBV30|NA|TRBJ1-3
CAWAALHSGNTIYF
TGTGCCTGGGCAGCCCTCCACTCTGGAAACACCATATATTTT
>NA|TRBV25-1|NA|TRBJ1-1
CASSERVSSIGTEAFF
TGTGCCAGCAGTGAAAGGGTCTCCTCTATTGGCACTGAAGCTTTCTTT
>TRBD2|TRBV7-9|NA|TRBJ2-3
CASSSPLLALGDTQYF
TGTGCCAGCAGCTCGCCTTTACTAGCGTTGGGAGATACGCAGTATTTT
>NA|TRBV18|NA|TRBJ2-3
CATPARLGERTDTQYF
TGTGCCACTCCCGCCCGACTCGGCGAACGCACAGATACGCAGTATTTT
>NA|TRBV30|few|TRBJ2-5
CAWSERRETQYF
TGTGCCTGGAGTGAGCGTCGAGAGACCCAGTACTTC
>NA|TRBV2|NA|TRBJ2-5
CASSLGRKQETQYF
TGTGCCAGCAGTTTAGGCAGAAAGCAAGAGACCCAGTACTTC
>NA|TRBV7-3|few|TRBJ2-7
CASSSGATRPYEQYF
TGTGCCAGCAGCTCCGGGGCTACTCGGCCCTACGAGCAGTACTTC
>NA|TRBV4-3|NA|TRBJ2-5
CASSQAGGPETQYF
TGCGCCAGCAGCCAAGCTGGGGGTCCGGAGACCCAGTACTTC
>NA|TRBV16|NA|TRBJ2-7
CASSQGLRASYEQYF
TGTGCCAGCAGCCAAGGTCTCAGGGCCTCCTACGAGCAGTACTTC
>NA|TRBV30|NA|TRBJ2-3
CAWSTGVQDTQYF
TGTGCCTGGAGTACCGGGGTTCAAGATACGCAGTATTTT
>TRBD2|TRBV29-1|few|TRBJ2-7
CSAELAGVHEQYF
TGCAGCGCAGAACTAGCGGGAGTGCACGAGCAGTACTTC
>NA|TRBV10-3|NA|TRBJ1-1
CAITDSRATEAFF
TGTGCCATCACAGATTCAAGGGCCACTGAAGCTTTCTTT
>NA|TRBV27|few|TRBJ1-1
CASGNRVVNTEAFF
TGTGCCAGCGGGAACCGGGTGGTGAACACTGAAGCTTTCTTT
>NA|TRBV20-1|few|TRBJ2-3
CSASLADTQYF
TGCAGTGCAAGCCTTGCGGATACGCAGTATTTT
>NA|TRBV30|NA|TRBJ1-3
CAWSPTFSGNTIYF
TGTGCCTGGAGCCCAACCTTTTCAGGAAACACCATATATTTT
>NA|TRBV7-9|few|TRBJ1-5
CASSLAGGAGQPQHF
TGTGCCAGCAGCTTAGCTGGGGGGGCAGGTCAGCCCCAGCATTTT